The clone carrying this T cell receptor (beta chain) was detected many times. Its antigen is as yet unknown. As for time point: healthy volunteer bleed at 6 weeks. Unfractionated whole blood yielded the extracted total RNA. The data were obtained in a study of human T cells and chemical hapten exposure. General study points: Among TCRs, those above 1 in 1000 frequency were unaffected by DPC sensitization.

Within the library, unique molecular identifiers were attached to each individual cDNA molecule. TCRdb independently ran MiXCR on the RACE reads; one entry per CDR3 protein. Of about 65,000 distinct CDR3 sequences in the sample, about 6% are singletons; the top ten hold 3% to 4%. This sequence originates from a female donor in good health. Some clones in this sample may be carry-over from other donors' samples. The sequenced sample consisted of whole blood.

CDR3 sequence (DNA): TGTGCCAGCAGTTACAGGTCCCTAGGGTACTACGAGCAGTACTTC. It translates to CASSYRSLGYYEQYF. The rearrangement joins TRBV6-2 or TRBV6-3 to TRBJ2-7; D is unresolved. CDR1 is MNHEY and CDR2 is SVGEGT in the germline V gene. The CDR3 runs to 15 residues. V was trimmed by 2 bases and J by 3 bases, leaving 14 bases between them.